Sequencing of this T cell receptor (beta chain) was carried out in a study of blood T cell repertoires in COVID-19. For the study at large: Italy, Spain and the United States were the sources of the convalescent and acute COVID-19 samples. In each case, the material was cDNA or gDNA derived from T cells, B-cell-depleted T cells, or PBMCs.

Per the study methods: The assay estimated nucleated cells by amplifying reference gene primers. Using immunoSEQ multiplex PCR, the repertoire was profiled, and TCRdb retains in-frame clones only, with some absent. The V and J calls and clone size are taken from that table; D and trimming were inferred from the DNA. The table shows some 270,000 clones, with roughly 90% occurring only once. The CDR3 has 16 amino acids. V was clipped by 3 bases and J by 7 bases; unmatched bases: 6. The germline V gene encodes CDR1 SGDLS and CDR2 YYNGEE. The receptor was derived from a man aged 25-40 years with acute or convalescent COVID-19. The V gene is TRBV9, the J gene TRBJ2-2; TRBD2 matches 13 bases. The sample comprised peripheral blood. The chain's CDR3 is CASSATSGGVRGELFF. CDR3 in DNA: TGTGCCAGCAGCGCAACTAGCGGGGGGGTGCGCGGGGAGCTGTTTTTT.